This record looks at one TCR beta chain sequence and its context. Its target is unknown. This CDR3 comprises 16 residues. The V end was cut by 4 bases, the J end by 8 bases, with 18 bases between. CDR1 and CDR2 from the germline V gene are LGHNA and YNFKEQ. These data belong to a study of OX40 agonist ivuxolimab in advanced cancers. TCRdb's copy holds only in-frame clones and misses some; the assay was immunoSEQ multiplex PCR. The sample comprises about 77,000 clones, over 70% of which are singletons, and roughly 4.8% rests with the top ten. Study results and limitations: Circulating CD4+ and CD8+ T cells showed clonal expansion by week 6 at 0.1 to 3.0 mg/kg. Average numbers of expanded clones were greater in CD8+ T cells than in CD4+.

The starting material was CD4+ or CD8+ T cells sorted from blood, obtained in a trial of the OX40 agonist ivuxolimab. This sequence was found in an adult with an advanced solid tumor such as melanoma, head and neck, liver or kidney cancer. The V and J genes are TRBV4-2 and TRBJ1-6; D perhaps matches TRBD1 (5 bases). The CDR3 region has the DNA TGTGCCAGCAGCCCAACGGGTGGGGGAGAAGATTCACCCCTCCACTTT. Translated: CASSPTGGGEDSPLHF.